Following are 30 T cell receptor beta chains from one sample sequenced in a study of sequential checkpoint blockade in melanoma (dated by TCRdb to between 2017 and 2020). The label giving this sample's treatment or condition can be read as: randomized to nivolumab then ipilimumab (arm A) or the reverse (arm B). Library method: the immunoSEQ multiplex PCR assay. TCRdb re-hosts the immuneACCESS table, in-frame sequences only. Its copies lack some clones; in the studies checked, an unresolved V gene accounts for under half of them, and the cause for the rest is not known. This sample comprises over 4,500 clones, roughly 50% of them detected only once. The ten largest account for about 45% of the sample. Sequencing was performed on CD8+ T cells sorted from blood (inferred from file names), taken from a patient given nivolumab and ipilimumab in sequence. The receptors were sampled from a human donor with melanoma.

This clone qualifies as large. The chain is built from TRBV10-3 and TRBJ2-7; 8 bases match TRBD1. V dropped 10 bases and J dropped 5; count of bases not matched to a gene: 4. CDR1 and CDR2 (germline): ENHRY, SYGVKD. The CDR3 has 11 residues. The CDR3 DNA reads TGTGCCACCTCGGACAGGGACGAGCAGTACTTC. Translated, it gives CATSDRDEQYF.

V gene TRBV6-1 combines with J gene TRBJ2-4; tentatively, D is TRBD2 (5 bases). Germline V CDR1 and CDR2: MNHNS, SASEGT. V was trimmed by 3 bases and J by 0 bases, leaving 9 bases between them. CDR3 length equals 15 residues. This CDR3 reads CASSDEGLAKNIQYF. The CDR3 coding sequence is TGTGCCAGCAGTGATGAGGGTTTAGCCAAAAACATTCAGTACTTC.

This sequence joins TRBV7-6 and TRBJ2-3, with TRBD2 as a possible D gene (6 bases). The CDR3 is 15 amino acids. Germline V gene lookup returns CDR1 SGHVS and CDR2 FNYEAQ. The V and J ends lost 3 bases and 3 bases respectively, with 13 bases between them. For the CDR3, the DNA is TGTGCCAGCAGCTTTAGCGGTTCGGGGACAGATACGCAGTATTTT. Its protein product is CASSFSGSGTDTQYF.

The rearrangement uses TRBV7-8 and TRBJ2-3; no clear D gene. Germline lookup yields CDR1 SGHVS and CDR2 FQNEAQ. CDR3 length equals 16 residues. Trimming stripped 1 base from V and 0 bases from J, with 11 bases between. The CDR3 nucleotides are TGTGCCAGCAGCTTAGTGGGCAGATCTAGCACAGATACGCAGTATTTT. It translates to CASSLVGRSSTDTQYF. Using reference TRBV7-8 and TRBJ2-3 for the parts outside the CDR3, the full variable domain is GAGVSQSPRYKVAKRGQDVALRCDPISGHVSLFWYQQALGQGPEFLTYFQNEAQLDKSGLPSDRFFAERPEGSVSTLKIQRTQQEDSAVYLCASSLVGRSSTDTQYFGPGTRLTVL.

A remark on this clone: One junction end does not reproduce the germline sequence, and a read error may be involved. The chain links TRBV13 to TRBJ1-6; 7 bases agree with TRBD1. Germline CDR1 is PRHDT and CDR2 is FYEKMQ (reference sequence). The CDR3 is 13 amino acids. The CDR3 coding sequence is TGTGTCAGCAGCTTGACAGGGAATTCACCCCTCCACTTT. Its protein is CVSSLTGNSPLHF.

V and J are TRBV29-1 and TRBJ2-1, with D perhaps matching TRBD2 (6 bases). V lost 7 bases, J lost 13 bases, and 17 bases lay in between. The CDR3 contains 11 residues. In germline, CDR1 is SQVTM, CDR2 ANQGSEA. The chain's CDR3 is CSAKEGIRQFF. Written as DNA, the CDR3 is TGCAGCGCCAAGGAGGGGATTCGCCAGTTCTTC.

The chain carries TRBV6-6 and TRBJ2-1, with 10 bases matching TRBD2. CDR3 length: 16 residues. The V gene's germline CDR1 is MNHNY and CDR2 SVGAGI (reference sequence). J lost 2 bases, V lost 4 bases, and 5 bases had no gene match. The CDR3 DNA sequence: TGTGCCAGCAGTTGGGGAGCGGGGGGGCCCTACAATGAGCAGTTCTTC. Amino acids: CASSWGAGGPYNEQFF.

V is TRBV30 and J is TRBJ1-5; TRBD1 agrees at 9 bases. This CDR3 comprises 15 residues. Per germline, CDR1 GTSNPN and CDR2 SVGIG (reference sequence). V trimming: 1 base; J trimming: 7 bases; junction bases outside the gene matches: 8. Here the CDR3 reads CAWSATGTGRQPQHF. The CDR3 nucleotides are TGTGCCTGGAGTGCTACCGGGACAGGGAGGCAGCCCCAGCATTTT.

A word on this clone: The sample carries other DNA sequences with the same CDR3. This rearrangement joins TRBV27 to TRBJ1-1, with D hard to call. The CDR3 is 13 residues long. Germline loops: CDR1 MNHEY, CDR2 SMNVEV (reference sequence). V was shortened by 5 bases and J by 2 bases, with 9 bases between the two germline ends. CDR3 region: CASSLGLNTEAFF. CDR3 DNA sequence: TGTGCCAGCAGTCTGGGCCTCAACACTGAAGCTTTCTTT.

The V gene is TRBV30, the J gene TRBJ2-3; 8 bases fit TRBD1. The CDR3 extends over 14 amino acids. Germline trimming cut 7 bases from V and 3 bases from J; bases unmatched to any gene: 9. Germline CDR1 and CDR2: GTSNPN and SVGIG (reference sequence). In DNA form, the CDR3 reads TGTGCCTTTAGGACAGGGCGGATTACAGATACGCAGTATTTT. As protein: CAFRTGRITDTQYF.

This clone appeared a few times. This chain connects TRBV19 to TRBJ2-6; D gene ambiguous. Trimming removed 7 bases from V and 0 bases from J, with 10 bases in between. Per germline, CDR1 LNHDA and CDR2 SQIVND (reference sequence). The CDR3 has 15 residues. The DNA of the CDR3 is TGTGCCAGTATGGAGTTTTTCTCTGGGGCCAACGTCCTGACTTTC. As protein: CASMEFFSGANVLTF.

This chain uses TRBV15 with TRBJ2-7; D perhaps matches TRBD1 (6 bases). Trimming cost V 2 bases and J 2 bases, with 13 bases left between them. The CDR3 runs to 15 residues. The germline V gene encodes CDR1 LNHNV and CDR2 YYDKDF (reference sequence). The CDR3 nucleotides are TGTGCCACCAGCAGAAAAGACAGGCTGCCCTACGAGCAGTACTTC. As protein: CATSRKDRLPYEQYF.

This clone appeared a few times. V and J are TRBV7-8 and TRBJ2-7; D is unresolved. The CDR3 totals 13 residues. Germline assignment: CDR1 SGHVS and CDR2 FQNEAQ. V was shortened by 3 bases and J by 3 bases, with 9 bases between the two germline ends. The CDR3 is CASSFQAFYEQYF. In DNA, the CDR3 is TGTGCCAGCAGCTTCCAGGCCTTCTACGAGCAGTACTTC.

This clone occurred a few times. The V gene is TRBV5-6, the J gene TRBJ2-5, with D tentatively TRBD1 (5 bases). The last part of the DNA fits TRBJ2-7 better; the J call may be wrong. CDR3 size: 13 residues. Germline lookup yields CDR1 SGHDT and CDR2 YYEEEE. CDR3 loop: CASSFQGSYEQYF. For the CDR3, the DNA is TGTGCCAGCAGCTTCCAGGGCTCCTACGAGCAGTACTTC.

In its sample, this clone ranks as medium-sized. This chain uses TRBV6-5 with TRBJ1-5; 9 bases fit TRBD1. J lost 8 bases, V lost 6 bases, and 8 bases had no gene match. This CDR3 is 14 amino acids long. CDR1 MNHEY and CDR2 SVGAGI come from the germline V gene. The CDR3 DNA reads TGTGCCAGCAGCCCCGGGACAGGGTTGGAGCCCCAGCATTTT. Amino acids: CASSPGTGLEPQHF.

The genes are TRBV19 and TRBJ1-1, with TRBD1 matching 11 bases. The CDR3 contains 15 residues. Germline V lookup: CDR1 LNHDA, CDR2 SQIVND (reference sequence). J gave up 7 bases and V 2 bases, and 6 bases lay outside the gene matches. The CDR3 sequence: CASSISGQGVIEAFF. The DNA of the CDR3 is TGTGCCAGTAGTATATCGGGACAGGGGGTAATTGAAGCTTTCTTT.

The chain joins TRBV2 to TRBJ2-7; a weak D match, TRBD1 (6 bases). This CDR3 region has 14 residues. V gave up 6 bases and J gave up 0 bases, with 12 bases separating them. Germline values: CDR1 SNHLY, CDR2 FYNNEI. This CDR3 is CASRVQGNSYEQYF. The CDR3 DNA reads TGTGCCAGCAGGGTACAGGGCAACTCCTACGAGCAGTACTTC.

The rearrangement joins TRBV7-9 to TRBJ1-5; no clear D gene. Deletions cut 3 bases from V and 2 bases from J, with 8 bases between. The CDR3 is 14 amino acids. Germline CDR1 and CDR2: SEHNR and FQNEAQ (reference sequence). CDR3: CASSFAIGNQPQHF. CDR3 coding DNA: TGTGCCAGCAGCTTCGCGATCGGCAATCAGCCCCAGCATTTT. Combining the CDR3 with reference TRBV7-9 and TRBJ1-5 gives the whole variable domain DTGVSQNPRHKITKRGQNVTFRCDPISEHNRLYWYRQTLGQGPEFLTYFQNEAQLEKSRLLSDRFSAERPKGSFSTLEIQRTEQGDSAMYLCASSFAIGNQPQHFGDGTRLSIL.

This sequence joins TRBV4-3 and TRBJ1-5, with D perhaps TRBD1 (5 bases). The germline V gene has CDR1 LGHNA and CDR2 YSLEER. The V end lost 1 base, the J end lost 11 bases, and 12 bases lay between the germline ends. This CDR3 spans 13 amino acids. The CDR3 loop is CASSQGTRSAQHF. CDR3 nucleotides: TGCGCCAGCAGCCAAGGGACACGTTCGGCCCAGCATTTT.

CDR3 loop: CASSLEEGAKTEAFF. The CDR3 DNA is TGTGCCAGCAGCTTGGAGGAGGGGGCGAAAACTGAAGCTTTCTTT. The chain employs TRBV5-4 and TRBJ1-1; 7 bases are shared with TRBD1. Per the germline V gene, CDR1 is SGHNT and CDR2 is YYREEE (reference sequence). V was clipped by 0 bases and J by 5 bases; unmatched bases: 7. This CDR3 contains 15 residues.

The V gene is TRBV10-2, the J gene TRBJ1-4; D is ambiguous. The V gene's germline CDR1 is WSHSY and CDR2 SAAADI. The CDR3 sequence is 14 residues long. Trimming removed 9 bases from V and 4 bases from J, with 15 bases in between. DNA of the CDR3: TGCGCCAGTGGTCCGGGCGGGGATAATGAAAAACTGTTTTTT. This translates into CASGPGGDNEKLFF.

This clone is a singleton in its sample. The chain carries TRBV7-6 and TRBJ2-7, with TRBD1 as a possible D gene (5 bases). The CDR3 covers 15 residues. Germline V gene sequence: CDR1 SGHVS, CDR2 FNYEAQ. Trimming took 4 bases from V and 7 from J, leaving 20 bases between them. CDR3 bases: TGTGCCAGCAGCTCAGGCACAGGATCACTCGAAGAGCAGTACTTC. Protein: CASSSGTGSLEEQYF.

The chain links TRBV7-9 to TRBJ2-3, with 9 positions matching TRBD2. From germline, CDR1 is SEHNR and CDR2 FQNEAQ (reference sequence). The CDR3 runs to 16 residues. J lost 1 base, V lost 5 bases, and 7 bases had no gene match. The DNA for the CDR3 is TGTGCCAGCAGCCTCCGGACTAGCGACGGCACAGATACGCAGTATTTT. It codes for CASSLRTSDGTDTQYF.

This clone showed up just a few times. The chain combines TRBV7-9 with TRBJ1-5, with D possibly TRBD1 on 5 matching bases. There are 15 residues in the CDR3. Trimming took 1 base from V and 4 from J, leaving 11 bases between them. Germline lookup yields CDR1 SEHNR and CDR2 FQNEAQ (reference sequence). As DNA, the CDR3 is TGTGCCAGCAGCTTAGAGACAGCATATAATCAGCCCCAGCATTTT. Translated, it gives CASSLETAYNQPQHF.

DNA for the CDR3: TGTGCCAGCAGCCCGGGACAGCCTAACTATGGCTACACCTTC. Translated: CASSPGQPNYGYTF. The genes are TRBV7-9 and TRBJ1-2, with TRBD1 matching 7 bases. With V trimmed by 5 bases and J by 0 bases, 3 bases remained unmatched. CDR3 size: 14 residues. Per the germline V gene, CDR1 is SEHNR and CDR2 is FQNEAQ (reference sequence).

This chain connects TRBV9 to TRBJ1-4; D is perhaps TRBD1 (5 bases). The CDR3 is 14 amino acids. Trimming pared 4 bases from V and 1 base from J, leaving 8 bases between. Germline V gene data show CDR1 as SGDLS and CDR2 as YYNGEE. This CDR3 reads CASSTGGTNEKLFF. In nucleotides, the CDR3 is TGTGCCAGCAGCACGGGGGGAACTAATGAAAAACTGTTTTTT.

CDR3 protein: CASSSGTGHYGYTF. CDR3 nucleotides: TGTGCCAGCAGCTCAGGGACAGGCCACTATGGCTACACCTTC. The rearrangement links TRBV6-5 to TRBJ1-2; 8 bases fit TRBD1. CDR1 and CDR2 from the germline V gene are MNHEY and SVGAGI. J lost 3 bases, V lost 6 bases, and 6 bases had no gene match. The length of the CDR3 is 14 residues.

V gene TRBV5-4 combines with J gene TRBJ2-7, with a possible D match to TRBD1 (5 bases). Germline V gene sequence: CDR1 SGHNT, CDR2 YYREEE (reference sequence). Trimming took off 0 bases at V and 2 bases at J, with 9 bases between the two ends. CDR3 length: 14 amino acids. CDR3 DNA sequence: TGTGCCAGCAGCTTGGAAGACAGTCCCTACGAGCAGTACTTC. Protein: CASSLEDSPYEQYF.

Comments on this clone: One end of the junction fails to match germline, which may point to a read error. The chain combines TRBV2 with TRBJ2-7; the match to TRBD1 covers 8 bases. The germline V gene has CDR1 SNHLY and CDR2 FYNNEI. This CDR3 has 11 residues. The CDR3 DNA follows: TGTGCCAGCAGCCGCGGACAGGGTCCTCCCTTC. Translated: CASSRGQGPPF.

This clone ranks as medium-sized. Here the CDR3 reads CASSATRAGDNEQFF. Written as DNA, the CDR3 is TGTGCCAGCAGCGCTACGCGAGCGGGGGACAATGAGCAGTTCTTC. The V call is TRBV7-9, the J call TRBJ2-1; 8 bases agree with TRBD2. Trimming at V came to 5 bases and at J to 5 bases, leaving 8 bases not matched to a gene. Germline lookup yields CDR1 SEHNR and CDR2 FQNEAQ (reference sequence). The CDR3 has 15 amino acids.